The 32 T cell receptor beta chains below were found in one sample sequenced in a study of beta chain features in type 1 diabetes. Overall study results and limits: Across all four CD4+ subsets, people with type 1 diabetes showed modestly shorter TCRB CDR3s.

These receptors have no known antigen. The sequenced template was cDNA made from the entire isolated RNA. Method: immunoSEQ multiplex PCR; TCRdb's copy keeps in-frame clones and lacks some. Here the sample spans about 150,000 clones, around 7.9% being singletons. The sequencing sample was made of central memory CD4+ T cells from blood. Receptors originate from a man aged 18 to 30 with type 1 diabetes.

The chain carries TRBV7-2 and TRBJ2-7; D is undetermined. The CDR3 sequence is 13 residues long. The ends were cut back, 5 bases at V and 2 bases at J, with 10 bases in the middle. Germline V lookup: CDR1 SGHTA, CDR2 FQGNSA. CDR3 bases: TGTGCCAGCAGCGCACAGCCGACCTACGAGCAGTACTTC. It translates to CASSAQPTYEQYF.

In its sample, this clone was seen a few times. The V gene is TRBV7-9, the J gene TRBJ1-2, with D uncertain. Trimming left V 7 bases short and J 6 bases short, with 15 bases between. Germline V gives CDR1 SEHNR, CDR2 FQNEAQ (reference sequence). The CDR3 extends over 13 amino acids. CDR3 nucleotides: TGTGCCAGCACCCTCCCGGGTACGGATGGCTACACCTTC. This codes for CASTLPGTDGYTF.

This clone was found a few times. V gene TRBV7-8 combines with J gene TRBJ2-7; D remains unclear. CDR3 length equals 17 residues. The ends were cut back, 6 bases at V and 2 bases at J, with 23 bases in the middle. The germline V gene encodes CDR1 SGHVS and CDR2 FQNEAQ. The CDR3 coding sequence is TGTGCCAGCAGTTCCCCCCGGTACGGGTCCTTAACCTACGAGCAGTACTTC. This sequence encodes CASSSPRYGSLTYEQYF.

To note about this clone: The identical CDR3 is also encoded by other nucleotide sequences in the sample. The V call is TRBV13, the J call TRBJ2-3; D is undetermined. CDR3 length: 13 residues. Per germline, CDR1 PRHDT and CDR2 FYEKMQ (reference sequence). V was pared by 5 bases and J by 0 bases, with 6 bases between. Here the CDR3 reads CASSPLSTDTQYF. As DNA, the CDR3 is TGTGCCAGCAGCCCTCTTAGCACAGATACGCAGTATTTT.

This clone has only a few counts. The chain couples TRBV6-4 to TRBJ2-2, with D uncertain. V was clipped by 5 bases and J by 2 bases, with 9 bases between them. CDR3 length: 14 residues. Germline V gene sequence: CDR1 MRHNA, CDR2 SNTAGT. CDR3 in amino acids: CASSKQYNTGELFF. The CDR3 nucleotides read TGTGCCAGCAGTAAACAGTACAACACCGGGGAGCTGTTTTTT.

The CDR3 nucleotides are TGTGCCTGGAGGTGGACAGGGGTCGGTGAGCAGTTCTTC. Translated: CAWRWTGVGEQFF. The chain joins TRBV30 to TRBJ2-1; 9 bases map to TRBD1. After removal of 3 bases from V and 9 bases from J, the junction contained 6 bases not matched to a gene. The length of the CDR3 is 13 residues. Germline values: CDR1 GTSNPN, CDR2 SVGIG (reference sequence).

The chain couples TRBV29-1 to TRBJ2-7, with a weak D call TRBD1 (6 bases). Germline V CDR1 and CDR2: SQVTM, ANQGSEA. V was cut by 0 bases and J by 2 bases, with 17 bases left in between. The CDR3 has 16 residues. The CDR3 sequence is CSVEDNLRGQTYEQYF. DNA for the CDR3: TGCAGCGTTGAAGATAATCTCAGGGGACAAACCTACGAGCAGTACTTC.

This clone was counted many times. This rearrangement joins TRBV7-9 to TRBJ1-3; 8 bases are shared with TRBD1. Looked up from germline, CDR1 is SEHNR and CDR2 is FQNEAQ (reference sequence). J was trimmed by 4 bases and V by 2 bases; bases with no gene match: 1. The length of the CDR3 is 14 residues. The CDR3 here is CASSLTGGGNTIYF. For the CDR3, the DNA is TGTGCCAGCAGCTTAACAGGGGGAGGAAACACCATATATTTT.

This rearrangement joins TRBV19 to TRBJ2-3; 10 positions match TRBD1. With V trimmed by 6 bases and J by 3 bases, 9 bases remained unmatched. Germline CDR1 LNHDA, CDR2 SQIVND (reference sequence). CDR3 length: 16 amino acids. The CDR3 bases are TGTGCCAGTAGGAGACAGGGGGCGGATGCGACAGATACGCAGTATTTT. Encoded protein: CASRRQGADATDTQYF.

The chain couples TRBV6-5 to TRBJ1-2, with unresolved D. V was trimmed by 0 bases and J by 4 bases, leaving 9 bases between them. CDR1 is MNHEY, CDR2 SVGAGI, per germline. The CDR3 extends over 14 amino acids. CDR3 region: CASSYSAATYGYTF. The DNA for the CDR3 is TGTGCCAGCAGTTACTCCGCCGCTACCTATGGCTACACCTTC.

This clone was observed a few times. The J gene is TRBJ1-1, the V gene TRBV2; 9 bases are shared with TRBD1. The CDR3 totals 13 residues. The V segment lost 6 bases and the J segment 7 bases; nucleotides outside the gene matches: 6. CDR1 is SNHLY, CDR2 FYNNEI, per germline. The CDR3 region has the DNA TGTGCCAGCAGGGGGACAGGGAACGGTGAAGCTTTCTTT. Protein: CASRGTGNGEAFF.

The chain couples TRBV18 to TRBJ1-5; the match to TRBD1 covers 7 bases. CDR1 is KGHSH and CDR2 is LQKENI in the germline V gene. This CDR3 comprises 14 residues. With 6 bases clipped from V and 6 bases from J, the junction kept 8 bases outside the gene matches. Written as DNA, the CDR3 is TGTGCCAGCTCCGACCAGGGGGATGTTCAGCCCCAGCATTTT. Protein: CASSDQGDVQPQHF.

The genes are TRBV7-9 and TRBJ2-7, with D tentatively TRBD1 (8 bases). Germline assignment: CDR1 SEHNR and CDR2 FQNEAQ (reference sequence). CDR3 length: 14 residues. Trimming took off 7 bases at V and 4 bases at J, with 17 bases between the two ends. The CDR3 is CASKVTGGEYEQYF. The CDR3 region has the DNA TGTGCCAGCAAGGTTACAGGGGGGGAATACGAGCAGTACTTC. Together with reference TRBV7-9 and TRBJ2-7, the CDR3 gives the full variable domain: DTGVSQNPRHKITKRGQNVTFRCDPISEHNRLYWYRQTLGQGPEFLTYFQNEAQLEKSRLLSDRFSAERPKGSFSTLEIQRTEQGDSAMYLCASKVTGGEYEQYFGPGTRLTVT.

This clone occurred a few times. The rearrangement uses TRBV28 and TRBJ1-1; unclear D gene. V was trimmed by 3 bases and J by 5 bases, leaving 16 bases between them. The CDR3 loop spans 15 amino acids. Germline values: CDR1 MDHEN, CDR2 SYDVKM. The CDR3 reads CASSLGEGRRTEAFF. CDR3 sequence (DNA): TGTGCCAGCAGTTTGGGTGAGGGTCGGAGGACTGAAGCTTTCTTT.

This chain links TRBV5-4 with TRBJ2-7; 8 bases align to TRBD2. With 4 bases clipped from V and 7 bases from J, the junction kept 10 bases outside the gene matches. The germline gives CDR1 SGHNT, CDR2 YYREEE (reference sequence). This CDR3 is 14 amino acids long. CDR3 sequence: CASSQDRASGEQYF. For the CDR3, the DNA is TGTGCCAGCAGCCAAGATCGGGCTAGCGGGGAGCAGTACTTC.

The rearrangement links TRBV4-3 to TRBJ1-2; D is unresolved. V was cut by 0 bases and J by 8 bases, with 16 bases left in between. Germline loops: CDR1 LGHNA, CDR2 YSLEER. The length of the CDR3 is 15 residues. The CDR3 region is CASSQDFSEIVGYTF. CDR3 DNA: TGCGCCAGCAGCCAAGATTTCAGCGAGATAGTCGGCTACACCTTC.

This clone was found once. The junction differs from germline at one of its ends, possibly a read error. The genes are TRBV6-1 and TRBJ2-1; D perhaps matches TRBD2 (8 bases). Germline assignment: CDR1 MNHNS and CDR2 SASEGT. This CDR3 comprises 15 residues. This CDR3 is CASGEAGVRGDEQFF. In DNA form, the CDR3 reads TGTGCCAGCGGTGAAGCGGGGGTCAGGGGGGATGAGCAGTTCTTC.

This clone has only a few counts. V and J are TRBV5-6 and TRBJ2-3; D gene ambiguous. Germline-derived CDR1 and CDR2 are SGHDT and YYEEEE. The CDR3 totals 12 residues. V lost 2 bases and J 5 bases, leaving 6 bases between the germline ends. In nucleotides, the CDR3 is TGTGCCAGCAGCTTTCTAGGAGATACGCAGTATTTT. Its protein is CASSFLGDTQYF.

In its sample, this clone was seen a few times. This chain connects TRBV5-6 to TRBJ2-1; 14 bases are shared with TRBD2. Germline V CDR1 and CDR2: SGHDT, YYEEEE. The J segment lost 2 bases and the V segment lost 7 bases, leaving 5 bases of the junction unmatched. The CDR3 extends over 16 amino acids. The CDR3 DNA reads as TGTGCCAGCGGACTAGCGGGAGGCCTCGCCTACAATGAGCAGTTCTTC. Its translation: CASGLAGGLAYNEQFF.

The chain joins TRBV18 to TRBJ2-7; D might be TRBD2 (5 bases). The germline V and J ends were trimmed by 3 bases and 0 bases, with 15 bases remaining between them. This CDR3 has 16 amino acids. Per the germline V gene, CDR1 is KGHSH and CDR2 is LQKENI. CDR3 DNA: TGTGCCAGCTCACCTTATGCGGGTGATCTCTCCTACGAGCAGTACTTC. Its translation: CASSPYAGDLSYEQYF.

The table lists this clone with many counts. V is TRBV19 and J is TRBJ2-5; 7 positions match TRBD1. Trimming cost V 8 bases and J 3 bases; bases outside gene matches: 6. Germline CDR1 reads LNHDA; CDR2 reads SQIVND (reference sequence). There are 13 residues in the CDR3. In DNA form, the CDR3 reads TGTGCCAGTGAGTCGGGACAGAAAGAGACCCAGTACTTC. It codes for CASESGQKETQYF.

This clone was observed a handful of times. This chain connects TRBV28 to TRBJ2-7; D unresolved. The CDR3 sequence is 11 residues long. The germline V gene has CDR1 MDHEN and CDR2 SYDVKM. V lost 5 bases and J 6 bases, leaving 8 bases between the germline ends. The CDR3 DNA sequence: TGTGCCAGCAGTGTAGCCCGCGAGCAGTACTTC. This codes for CASSVAREQYF.

There are a few counts of this clone. This sequence joins TRBV19 and TRBJ2-5; 7 bases are shared with TRBD1. The V gene's germline CDR1 is LNHDA and CDR2 SQIVND (reference sequence). The CDR3 covers 13 residues. The V gene end was trimmed by 9 bases and the J gene end by 2 bases; junction bases not matched to a gene: 6. DNA for the CDR3: TGTGCCAGCGGCCGGGACAGACAAGAGACCCAGTACTTC. Translation gives CASGRDRQETQYF. The whole variable domain, filled in from reference TRBV19 and TRBJ2-5, reads DGGITQSPKYLFRKEGQNVTLSCEQNLNHDAMYWYRQDPGQGLRLIYYSQIVNDFQKGDIAEGYSVSREKKESFPLTVTSAQKNPTAFYLCASGRDRQETQYFGPGTRLLVL.

The sample holds a few counts of this clone. The chain joins TRBV7-9 to TRBJ2-3; 7 positions match TRBD2. Looked up from germline, CDR1 is SEHNR and CDR2 is FQNEAQ (reference sequence). The V segment lost 5 bases and the J segment 4 bases; nucleotides outside the gene matches: 6. The CDR3 is made up of 14 amino acids. This chain's CDR3 is CASSPGLGADTQYF. Here the CDR3 DNA reads TGTGCCAGCAGCCCTGGACTAGGTGCAGATACGCAGTATTTT.

V gene TRBV7-2 combines with J gene TRBJ2-5, with 7 positions matching TRBD1. Germline assignment: CDR1 SGHTA and CDR2 FQGNSA. J was trimmed by 3 bases and V by 5 bases; bases with no gene match: 6. CDR3 length: 14 residues. CDR3 coding DNA: TGTGCCAGCAGCAGCAGGACAGGTGAAGAGACCCAGTACTTC. Its translation: CASSSRTGEETQYF. The entire variable domain, with the rest obtained from reference TRBV7-2 and TRBJ2-5, is as follows: GAGVSQSPSNKVTEKGKDVELRCDPISGHTALYWYRQSLGQGLEFLIYFQGNSAPDKSGLPSDRFSAERTGGSVSTLTIQRTQQEDSAVYLCASSSRTGEETQYFGPGTRLLVL.

This clone was seen a handful of times. The chain recombines TRBV5-4 with TRBJ1-2; 7 bases map to TRBD1. This CDR3 spans 13 amino acids. The germline V gene encodes CDR1 SGHNT and CDR2 YYREEE (reference sequence). The V and J ends lost 2 bases and 6 bases, in that order; junction bases with no gene match: 4. Written as DNA, the CDR3 is TGTGCCAGCAGCTTTACGACAGGGAATGGCTACACCTTC. This encodes CASSFTTGNGYTF. Combining the CDR3 with reference TRBV5-4 and TRBJ1-2 gives the whole variable domain ETGVTQSPTHLIKTRGQQVTLRCSSQSGHNTVSWYQQALGQGPQFIFQYYREEENGRGNFPPRFSGLQFPNYSSELNVNALELDDSALYLCASSFTTGNGYTFGSGTRLTVV.

This chain connects TRBV5-4 to TRBJ2-5, with D possibly TRBD1 on 5 matching bases. From germline, CDR1 is SGHNT and CDR2 YYREEE (reference sequence). CDR3 size: 14 residues. Trimming cost V 4 bases and J 5 bases, with 15 bases left between them. CDR3 in amino acids: CASSLRTFRETQYF. In nucleotides, the CDR3 is TGTGCCAGCAGCCTACGGACATTCCGGGAGACCCAGTACTTC.

This clone was observed many times. This chain uses TRBV5-4 with TRBJ2-7, with D unresolved. This CDR3 is built from 13 residues. V lost 0 bases, J lost 3 bases, and 7 bases lay in between. The germline V gene has CDR1 SGHNT and CDR2 YYREEE (reference sequence). The CDR3 here is CASSLDTNYEQYF. The CDR3 DNA follows: TGTGCCAGCAGCTTGGACACGAACTACGAGCAGTACTTC. The full variable domain, with the rest looked up from reference TRBV5-4 and TRBJ2-7, is ETGVTQSPTHLIKTRGQQVTLRCSSQSGHNTVSWYQQALGQGPQFIFQYYREEENGRGNFPPRFSGLQFPNYSSELNVNALELDDSALYLCASSLDTNYEQYFGPGTRLTVT.

This clone was counted a few times. The chain joins TRBV18 to TRBJ1-1, with a possible D match to TRBD1 (6 bases). Trimming stripped 2 bases from V and 6 bases from J, with 13 bases between. The CDR3 runs 14 residues. Per germline, CDR1 KGHSH and CDR2 LQKENI. Here the CDR3 DNA reads TGTGCCAGCTCACCAGACAGGTCAGTGGCTGAAGCTTTCTTT. Encoded protein: CASSPDRSVAEAFF. The whole variable domain, filled in from reference TRBV18 and TRBJ1-1, reads NAGVMQNPRHLVRRRGQEARLRCSPMKGHSHVYWYRQLPEEGLKFMVYLQKENIIDESGMPKERFSAEFPKEGPSILRIQQVVRGDSAAYFCASSPDRSVAEAFFGQGTRLTVV.

This clone was seen more than once but under ten times. This chain links TRBV6-1 with TRBJ2-7, with D maybe TRBD1 (6 bases). Trimming left V 8 bases short and J 2 bases short, with 19 bases between. CDR3 length: 15 residues. Germline lookup yields CDR1 MNHNS and CDR2 SASEGT. The CDR3 here is CASGLGQRTTYEQYF. Written as DNA, the CDR3 is TGTGCCAGCGGGCTAGGACAGCGCACTACCTACGAGCAGTACTTC.

The V and J genes are TRBV23-1 and TRBJ2-7; 13 bases are shared with TRBD2. TRBV23-1 is sorted into the ORF group, with uncertain function. V was clipped by 0 bases and J by 9 bases; unmatched bases: 2. CDR3 length: 14 residues. In DNA form, the CDR3 reads TGCGCCAGCAGTCAATCACTAGCGGGGGGGCGGCAGTACTTC. Encoded protein: CASSQSLAGGRQYF.

V gene TRBV11-2 combines with J gene TRBJ1-4, with unresolved D. The CDR3 loop spans 13 amino acids. V was trimmed by 3 bases and J by 5 bases, leaving 7 bases between them. The germline V gene encodes CDR1 SGHAT and CDR2 FQNNGV. The CDR3 sequence is CASSLRFNEKLFF. CDR3 DNA sequence: TGTGCCAGCAGCTTGCGGTTCAATGAAAAACTGTTTTTT. Full variable domain (missing parts from reference TRBV11-2 and TRBJ1-4): EAGVAQSPRYKIIEKRQSVAFWCNPISGHATLYWYQQILGQGPKLLIQFQNNGVVDDSQLPKDRFSAERLKGVDSTLKIQPAKLEDSAVYLCASSLRFNEKLFFGSGTQLSVL.